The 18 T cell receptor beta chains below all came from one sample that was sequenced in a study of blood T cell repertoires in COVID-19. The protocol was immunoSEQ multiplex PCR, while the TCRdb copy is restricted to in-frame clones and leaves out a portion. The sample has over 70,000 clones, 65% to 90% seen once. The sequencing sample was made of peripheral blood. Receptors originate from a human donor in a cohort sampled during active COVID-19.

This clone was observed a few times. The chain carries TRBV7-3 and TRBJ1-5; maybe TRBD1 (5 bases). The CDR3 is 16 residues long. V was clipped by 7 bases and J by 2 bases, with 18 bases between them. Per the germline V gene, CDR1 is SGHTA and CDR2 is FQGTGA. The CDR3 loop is CASNVRRDGGNQPQHF. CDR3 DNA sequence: TGTGCCAGCAACGTGCGGAGGGACGGGGGCAATCAGCCCCAGCATTTT.

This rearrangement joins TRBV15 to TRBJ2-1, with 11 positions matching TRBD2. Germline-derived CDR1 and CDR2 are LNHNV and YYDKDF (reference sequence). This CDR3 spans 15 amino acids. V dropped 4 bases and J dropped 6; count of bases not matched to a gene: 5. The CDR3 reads CATSTTSGGLNEQFF. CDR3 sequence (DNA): TGTGCCACCAGCACAACTAGCGGGGGACTCAATGAGCAGTTCTTC.

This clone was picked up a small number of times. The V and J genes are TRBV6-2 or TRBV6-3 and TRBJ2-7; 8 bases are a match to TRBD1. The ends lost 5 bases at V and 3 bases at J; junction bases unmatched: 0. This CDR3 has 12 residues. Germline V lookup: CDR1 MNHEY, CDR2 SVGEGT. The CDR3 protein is CASSTGGYEQYF. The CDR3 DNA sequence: TGTGCCAGCAGTACAGGGGGCTACGAGCAGTACTTC.

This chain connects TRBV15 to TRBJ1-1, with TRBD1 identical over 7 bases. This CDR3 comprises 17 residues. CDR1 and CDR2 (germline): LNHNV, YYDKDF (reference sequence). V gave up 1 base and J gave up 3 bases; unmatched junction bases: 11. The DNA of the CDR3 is TGTGCCACCAGCAGAGGGAGCCCAGGGGGTAGCGACACTGAAGCTTTCTTT. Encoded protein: CATSRGSPGGSDTEAFF. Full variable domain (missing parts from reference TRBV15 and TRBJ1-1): DAMVIQNPRYQVTQFGKPVTLSCSQTLNHNVMYWYQQKSSQAPKLLFHYYDKDFNNEADTPDNFQSRRPNTSFCFLDIRSPGLGDTAMYLCATSRGSPGGSDTEAFFGQGTRLTVV.

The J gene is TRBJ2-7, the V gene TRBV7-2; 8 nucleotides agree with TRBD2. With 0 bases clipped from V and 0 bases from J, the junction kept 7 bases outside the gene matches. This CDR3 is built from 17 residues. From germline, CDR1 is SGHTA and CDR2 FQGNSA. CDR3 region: CASSLAAGGGNSYEQYF. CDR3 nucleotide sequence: TGTGCCAGCAGCTTAGCTGCTGGCGGGGGGAACTCCTACGAGCAGTACTTC.

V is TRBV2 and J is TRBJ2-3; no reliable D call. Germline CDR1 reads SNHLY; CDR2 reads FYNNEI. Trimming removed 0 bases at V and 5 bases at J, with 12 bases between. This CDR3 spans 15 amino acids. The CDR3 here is CASSEAWAPEDTQYF. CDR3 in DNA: TGTGCCAGCAGTGAAGCTTGGGCCCCTGAAGATACGCAGTATTTT.

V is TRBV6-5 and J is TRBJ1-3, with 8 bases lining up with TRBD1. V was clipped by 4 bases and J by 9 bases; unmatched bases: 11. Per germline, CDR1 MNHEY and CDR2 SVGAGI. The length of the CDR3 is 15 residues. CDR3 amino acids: CASSFYGTGGRTIYF. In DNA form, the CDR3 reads TGTGCCAGCAGTTTTTACGGGACAGGCGGCCGCACCATATATTTT.

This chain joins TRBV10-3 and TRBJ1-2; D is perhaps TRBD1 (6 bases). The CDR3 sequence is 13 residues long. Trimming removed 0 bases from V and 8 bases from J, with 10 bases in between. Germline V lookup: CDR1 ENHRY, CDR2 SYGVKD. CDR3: CAISESNRDGYTF. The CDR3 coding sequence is TGTGCCATCAGTGAGTCTAACAGGGACGGCTACACCTTC.

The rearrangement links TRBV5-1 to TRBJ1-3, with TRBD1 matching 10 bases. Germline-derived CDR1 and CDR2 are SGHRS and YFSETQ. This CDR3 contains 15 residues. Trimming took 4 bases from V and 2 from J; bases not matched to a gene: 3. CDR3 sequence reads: CASSAGQGPGNTIYF. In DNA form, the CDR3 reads TGCGCCAGCAGCGCGGGACAGGGGCCTGGAAACACCATATATTTT.

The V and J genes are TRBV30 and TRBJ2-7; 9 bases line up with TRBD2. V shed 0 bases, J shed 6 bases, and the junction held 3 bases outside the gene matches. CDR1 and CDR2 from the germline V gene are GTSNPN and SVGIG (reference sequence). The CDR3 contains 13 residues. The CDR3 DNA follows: TGTGCCTGGAGTGTCCCTAGCGGGATCGAGCAGTACTTC. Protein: CAWSVPSGIEQYF.

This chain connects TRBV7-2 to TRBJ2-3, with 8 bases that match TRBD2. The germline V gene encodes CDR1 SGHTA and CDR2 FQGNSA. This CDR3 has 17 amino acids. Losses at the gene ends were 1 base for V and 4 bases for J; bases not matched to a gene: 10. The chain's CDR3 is CASSLVYRRGVSDTQYF. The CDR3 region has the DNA TGTGCCAGCAGCTTAGTTTATAGGCGGGGGGTGTCAGATACGCAGTATTTT.

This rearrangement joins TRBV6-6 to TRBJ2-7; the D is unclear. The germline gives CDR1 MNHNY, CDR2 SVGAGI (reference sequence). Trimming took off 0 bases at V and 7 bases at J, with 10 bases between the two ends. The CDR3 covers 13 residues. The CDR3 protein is CASSYSKAAEQYF. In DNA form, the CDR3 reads TGTGCCAGCAGTTACTCGAAGGCGGCGGAGCAGTACTTC.

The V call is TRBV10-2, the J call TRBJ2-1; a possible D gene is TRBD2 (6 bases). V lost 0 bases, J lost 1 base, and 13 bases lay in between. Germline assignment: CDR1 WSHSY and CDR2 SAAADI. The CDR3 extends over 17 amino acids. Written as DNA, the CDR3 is TGCGCCAGCAGTGAGTCGTGGGGGAGGCGGTCCTACAATGAGCAGTTCTTC. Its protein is CASSESWGRRSYNEQFF.

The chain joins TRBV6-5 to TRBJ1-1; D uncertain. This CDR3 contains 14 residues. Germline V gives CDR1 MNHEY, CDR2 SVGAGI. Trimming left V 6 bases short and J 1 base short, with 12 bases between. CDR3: CASRSRQANTEAFF. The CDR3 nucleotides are TGTGCCAGCAGGTCTCGTCAGGCGAACACTGAAGCTTTCTTT.

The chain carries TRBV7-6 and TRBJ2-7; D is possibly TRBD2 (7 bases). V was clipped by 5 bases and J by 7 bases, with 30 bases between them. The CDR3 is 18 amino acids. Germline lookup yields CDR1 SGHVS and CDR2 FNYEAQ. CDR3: CASSPTSWGSGGAGEQYF. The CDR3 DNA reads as TGTGCCAGCAGCCCAACCTCGTGGGGTTCGGGGGGCGCGGGGGAGCAGTACTTC.

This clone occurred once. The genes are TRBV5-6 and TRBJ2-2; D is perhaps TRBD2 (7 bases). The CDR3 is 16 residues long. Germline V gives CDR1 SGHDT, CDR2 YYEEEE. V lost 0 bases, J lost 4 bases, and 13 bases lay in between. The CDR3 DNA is TGTGCCAGCAGCTTGGCGGGGGGCTTTGTCACCGGGGAGCTGTTTTTT. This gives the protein CASSLAGGFVTGELFF. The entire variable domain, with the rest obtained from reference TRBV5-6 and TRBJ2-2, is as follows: DAGVTQSPTHLIKTRGQQVTLRCSPKSGHDTVSWYQQALGQGPQFIFQYYEEEERQRGNFPDRFSGHQFPNYSSELNVNALLLGDSALYLCASSLAGGFVTGELFFGEGSRLTVL.

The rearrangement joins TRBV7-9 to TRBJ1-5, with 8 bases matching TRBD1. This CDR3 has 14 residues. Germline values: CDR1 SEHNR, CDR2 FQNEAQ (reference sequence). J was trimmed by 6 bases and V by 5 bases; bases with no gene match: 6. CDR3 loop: CASSPGQGGQPQHF. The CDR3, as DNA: TGTGCCAGCAGCCCCGGACAGGGTGGTCAGCCCCAGCATTTT.

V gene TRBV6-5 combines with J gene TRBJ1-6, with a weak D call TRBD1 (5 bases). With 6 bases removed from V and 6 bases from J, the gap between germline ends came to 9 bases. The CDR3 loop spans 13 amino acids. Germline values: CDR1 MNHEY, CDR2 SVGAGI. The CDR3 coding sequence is TGTGCCAGCAGAGGCCAGGGTAATTCACCCCTCCACTTT. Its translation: CASRGQGNSPLHF.